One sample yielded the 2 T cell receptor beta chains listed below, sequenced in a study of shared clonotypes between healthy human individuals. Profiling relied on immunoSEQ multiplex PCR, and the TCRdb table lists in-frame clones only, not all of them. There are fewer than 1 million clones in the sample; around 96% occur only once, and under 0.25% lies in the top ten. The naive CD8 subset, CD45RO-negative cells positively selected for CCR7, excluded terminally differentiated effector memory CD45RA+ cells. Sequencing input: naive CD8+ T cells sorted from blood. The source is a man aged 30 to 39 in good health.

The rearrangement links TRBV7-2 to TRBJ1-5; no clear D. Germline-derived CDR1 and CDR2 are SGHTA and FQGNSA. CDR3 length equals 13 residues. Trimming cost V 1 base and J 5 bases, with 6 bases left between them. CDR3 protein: CASSLEGYQPQHF. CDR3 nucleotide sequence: TGTGCCAGCAGCTTAGAGGGCTATCAGCCCCAGCATTTT. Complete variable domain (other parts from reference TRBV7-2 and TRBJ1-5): GAGVSQSPSNKVTEKGKDVELRCDPISGHTALYWYRQSLGQGLEFLIYFQGNSAPDKSGLPSDRFSAERTGGSVSTLTIQRTQQEDSAVYLCASSLEGYQPQHFGDGTRLSIL.

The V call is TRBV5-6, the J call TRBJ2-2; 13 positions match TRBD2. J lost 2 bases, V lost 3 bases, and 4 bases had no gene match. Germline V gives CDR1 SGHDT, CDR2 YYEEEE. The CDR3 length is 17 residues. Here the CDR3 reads CASSSLAGGINTGELFF. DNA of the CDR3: TGTGCCAGCAGCTCACTAGCGGGAGGGATTAACACCGGGGAGCTGTTTTTT.